The sequence of this TCR beta chain was determined in a study of T-cell reconstitution after alpha-beta-depleted transplantation in children. Overall study findings and caveats: The origin of alpha-beta T cells about two months after transplant was reportedly several hundred expanded graft clones. At day 60, the high TCRbeta diversity found in some patients originated from recipient T cells and thymic progenitors that had survived. Fresh T-cell production supplied most of the T-cell counts and diversity seen one year after transplant.

A TCRbeta library incorporating unique molecular identifiers was prepared. TCRdb passed the PCR reads through MiXCR, listing each CDR3 protein once. There are about 830,000 distinct CDR3 sequences in the sample; roughly 15% occur only once, and roughly 5% lies in the top ten. V was pared by 7 bases and J by 3 bases, with 8 bases of the junction left unmatched. The CDR3 length is 15 residues. Per germline, CDR1 LGHDT and CDR2 YNNKEL (reference sequence). As regards this clonotype: Its specificity is not known.

The chain employs TRBV3-1 and TRBJ2-1, with 8 bases matching TRBD2. Sequencing was performed on PBMCs, mostly from graft donor cells, taken 360 days after TCRalphabeta/CD19-depleted stem cell transplant. The TCR originated in a male patient younger than 18 who had a stem cell transplant for acute lymphoblastic leukemia, so the T cells may come from the graft donor. The CDR3: CASTQELAVYNEQFF. CDR3 DNA: TGTGCCAGCACCCAGGAACTAGCGGTCTACAATGAGCAGTTCTTC.